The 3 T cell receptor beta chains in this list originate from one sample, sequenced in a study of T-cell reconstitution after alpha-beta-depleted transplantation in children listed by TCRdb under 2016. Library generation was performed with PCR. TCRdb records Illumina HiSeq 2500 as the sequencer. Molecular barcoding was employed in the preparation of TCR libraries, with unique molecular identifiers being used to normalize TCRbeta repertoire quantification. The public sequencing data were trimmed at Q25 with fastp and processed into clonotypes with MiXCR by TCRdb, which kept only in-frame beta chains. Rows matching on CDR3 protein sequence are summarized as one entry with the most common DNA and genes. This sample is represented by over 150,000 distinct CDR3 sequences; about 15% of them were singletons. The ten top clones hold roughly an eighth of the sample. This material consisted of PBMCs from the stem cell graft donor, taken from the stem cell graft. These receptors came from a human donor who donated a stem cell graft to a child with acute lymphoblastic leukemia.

CDR3 sequence reads: CASRRGRSDTQYF. CDR3 coding DNA: TGTGCCAGTAGAAGGGGCCGATCCGATACGCAGTATTTT. The rearrangement joins TRBV19 to TRBJ2-3; D is possibly TRBD1 (5 bases). The CDR3 consists of 13 residues. The germline V gene has CDR1 LNHDA and CDR2 SQIVND (reference sequence). The germline V and J ends were trimmed by 6 bases and 6 bases, with 13 bases remaining between them.

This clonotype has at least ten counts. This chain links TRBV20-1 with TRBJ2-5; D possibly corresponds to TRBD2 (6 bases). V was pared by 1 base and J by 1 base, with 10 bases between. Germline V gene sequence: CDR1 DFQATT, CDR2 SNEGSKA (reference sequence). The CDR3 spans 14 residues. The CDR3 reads CSARVAGSQETQYF. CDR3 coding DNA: TGCAGTGCTAGAGTGGCGGGATCCCAAGAGACCCAGTACTTC.

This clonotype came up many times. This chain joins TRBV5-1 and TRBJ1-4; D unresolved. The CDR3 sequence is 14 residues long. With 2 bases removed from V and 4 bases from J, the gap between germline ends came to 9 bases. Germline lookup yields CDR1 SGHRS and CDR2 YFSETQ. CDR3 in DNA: TGCGCCAGCAGCTTCGCAGGAGTTAATGAAAAACTGTTTTTT. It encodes CASSFAGVNEKLFF.